Shown below are 30 T cell receptor beta chains from a single sample sequenced in a study of blood T cell repertoires in COVID-19 (TCRdb year 2020). Receptor amplification or capture employed the immunoSEQ multiplex PCR assay. Here the immuneACCESS table is served through TCRdb, limited to in-frame sequences with V and J called. Missing clones are a known gap in these copies; in checked studies unresolved V genes cover under half, and the rest lacks a known reason. Present in this sample are a few hundred thousand clones, roughly 89% of which were seen just once. Clones ranked in the top ten supply approximately 4% of the sample. Sequencing input: PBMCs or T cells enriched from blood (not recorded which). These TCRs come from a woman aged 18 to 35 with acute COVID-19.

This clone was seen a few times. In DNA, the CDR3 is TGTGCCAGCAGCTCTAGCGGGCTCAACAATGAGCAGTTCTTC. The encoded protein is CASSSSGLNNEQFF. The chain combines TRBV11-3 with TRBJ2-1; TRBD2 matches at 8 bases. In germline, CDR1 is SGHNT, CDR2 YENEEA. CDR3 length equals 14 residues. The V and J ends lost 4 bases and 5 bases, in that order; junction bases with no gene match: 4.

V and J are TRBV3-1 (or the pseudogene TRBV3-2) and TRBJ2-2; 10 bases match TRBD1. Germline CDR1 is LGHDT and CDR2 is YNNKEL (reference sequence). V shed 4 bases, J shed 4 bases, and the junction held 6 bases outside the gene matches. The CDR3 sequence is 16 residues long. CDR3 DNA: TGTGCCAGCAGCCCACAGGGACAGGGGTCCACCGGGGAGCTGTTTTTT. Amino acid sequence: CASSPQGQGSTGELFF.

The rearrangement joins TRBV28 to TRBJ2-5; D may be TRBD1 (6 bases). Trimming took 5 bases from V and 2 from J, leaving 9 bases between them. Looked up from germline, CDR1 is MDHEN and CDR2 is SYDVKM. This CDR3 spans 13 amino acids. The CDR3 protein is CASSLQGQETQYF. CDR3 bases: TGTGCCAGCAGTCTCCAGGGGCAAGAGACCCAGTACTTC.

The gene calls are TRBV18 and TRBJ1-2; tentative D call: TRBD1 (6 bases). The V end lost 3 bases, the J end lost 4 bases, and 15 bases lay between the germline ends. Germline CDR1 and CDR2: KGHSH and LQKENI. The CDR3 consists of 15 residues. The CDR3 here is CASSPDSRPLYGYTF. The CDR3 coding sequence is TGTGCCAGCTCACCGGACAGTCGGCCTCTCTATGGCTACACCTTC.

The chain links TRBV27 to TRBJ2-7; maybe TRBD2 (6 bases). The length of the CDR3 is 13 residues. With 5 bases removed from V and 3 bases from J, the gap between germline ends came to 11 bases. The germline V gene encodes CDR1 MNHEY and CDR2 SMNVEV (reference sequence). The CDR3 sequence is CASSRRGNYEQYF. Written as DNA, the CDR3 is TGTGCCAGCAGTAGGCGCGGGAACTACGAGCAGTACTTC.

J is TRBJ2-7 and V is TRBV28, with 9 bases matching TRBD1. CDR3 length: 15 residues. Germline-derived CDR1 and CDR2 are MDHEN and SYDVKM. Trimming at V came to 6 bases and at J to 4 bases, leaving 10 bases not matched to a gene. The CDR3 region is CASSPDRGESYEQYF. The CDR3 DNA sequence: TGTGCCAGCAGCCCCGACAGGGGGGAATCATACGAGCAGTACTTC.

The chain joins TRBV27 to TRBJ2-1, with TRBD2 matching over 7 bases. Germline CDR1 reads MNHEY; CDR2 reads SMNVEV (reference sequence). This CDR3 has 16 residues. V gave up 5 bases and J gave up 2 bases; unmatched junction bases: 9. The CDR3 is CASSPEAGWAYNEQFF. The CDR3 DNA sequence: TGTGCCAGCAGTCCCGAAGCGGGGTGGGCCTACAATGAGCAGTTCTTC.

The chain recombines TRBV28 with TRBJ2-2; possible D gene TRBD2, 6 bases. The V end lost 6 bases, the J end lost 1 base, and 6 bases lay between the germline ends. Per the germline V gene, CDR1 is MDHEN and CDR2 is SYDVKM. This CDR3 spans 13 amino acids. Here the CDR3 reads CASREGNTGELFF. The CDR3 DNA is TGTGCCAGCAGGGAGGGGAACACCGGGGAGCTGTTTTTT.

This CDR3 is CSVLGQVAFF. The CDR3 DNA follows: TGCAGCGTTTTGGGACAGGTGGCTTTCTTT. The V gene is TRBV29-1, the J gene TRBJ1-1, with 8 bases fitting TRBD1. Germline CDR1 reads SQVTM; CDR2 reads ANQGSEA. V lost 5 bases to trimming and J lost 11 bases; unmatched junction nucleotides: 4. This CDR3 is 10 amino acids long.

Written as DNA, the CDR3 is TGCAGCGTTGAGGGAGGGGACAGGGCGTACCCTAACTATGGCTACACCTTC. Its translation is CSVEGGDRAYPNYGYTF. The chain couples TRBV29-1 to TRBJ1-2; TRBD1 matches 9 bases. CDR3 length: 17 amino acids. CDR1 is SQVTM, CDR2 ANQGSEA, per germline. J was trimmed by 0 bases and V by 3 bases; bases with no gene match: 11.

This chain links TRBV6-5 with TRBJ1-3, with unresolved D. The germline gives CDR1 MNHEY, CDR2 SVGAGI. V lost 7 bases and J lost 4, with 14 bases in between. The CDR3 covers 14 residues. CDR3 DNA: TGTGCCAGCACTAACCCGTCGGGAGGAAACACCATATATTTT. Translation gives CASTNPSGGNTIYF.

This clone has only one observation. Other DNA sequences in the sample encode the same CDR3. The rearrangement joins TRBV7-3 to TRBJ1-2; no clear D. The CDR3 runs 13 residues. V lost 5 bases and J 4 bases, leaving 11 bases between the germline ends. CDR1 is SGHTA and CDR2 is FQGTGA in the germline V gene. The CDR3 DNA reads as TGTGCCAGCAGCCCCGGTGAGGGCTATGGCTACACCTTC. It yields the protein CASSPGEGYGYTF.

The genes are TRBV12-3 or TRBV12-4 and TRBJ2-1; no clear D gene. The CDR3 spans 10 residues. Deletions cut 7 bases from V and 8 bases from J, with 6 bases between. CDR3 bases: TGTGCCAGCATGGGCGATGAGCAGTTCTTC. This gives the protein CASMGDEQFF.

The gene calls are TRBV27 and TRBJ1-5; D is possibly TRBD1 (6 bases). The V gene lost 5 bases and the J gene lost 4 bases, with 12 bases spanning the gap. Germline V gene sequence: CDR1 MNHEY, CDR2 SMNVEV (reference sequence). The length of the CDR3 is 14 residues. CDR3 in DNA: TGTGCCAGCAGTAGAGGCAGGGGAAATCAGCCCCAGCATTTT. Translating gives CASSRGRGNQPQHF.

The V and J genes are TRBV27 and TRBJ1-2; the match to TRBD1 covers 9 bases. The germline V gene has CDR1 MNHEY and CDR2 SMNVEV (reference sequence). J was trimmed by 4 bases and V by 5 bases; bases with no gene match: 5. This CDR3 contains 14 residues. The CDR3 sequence: CASSPRDRVYGYTF. The CDR3 nucleotides are TGTGCCAGCAGTCCCCGGGACAGGGTCTATGGCTACACCTTC.

The chain uses TRBV14 and TRBJ2-2; 7 nucleotides agree with TRBD2. J was trimmed by 5 bases and V by 4 bases; bases with no gene match: 10. CDR1 SGHDN and CDR2 FVKESK come from the germline V gene. The CDR3 sequence is 16 residues long. CDR3 loop: CASSPVGAGATGELFF. DNA for the CDR3: TGTGCCAGCAGCCCGGTTGGCGCGGGAGCGACCGGGGAGCTGTTTTTT.

This rearrangement joins TRBV19 to TRBJ1-2, with D possibly being TRBD1 (6 bases). CDR3 length: 14 residues. Trimming stripped 3 bases from V and 8 bases from J, with 16 bases between. Per germline, CDR1 LNHDA and CDR2 SQIVND (reference sequence). The CDR3 here is CASSIPDRKDGYTF. DNA for the CDR3: TGTGCCAGTAGTATCCCGGACAGAAAGGACGGCTACACCTTC.

The chain is built from TRBV27 and TRBJ2-1, with D perhaps matching TRBD2 (6 bases). The germline V and J ends were trimmed by 6 bases and 2 bases, with 11 bases remaining between them. This CDR3 spans 14 amino acids. Germline CDR1 reads MNHEY; CDR2 reads SMNVEV (reference sequence). CDR3 protein: CASRLGGPYNEQFF. The CDR3 nucleotides are TGTGCCAGCAGGCTCGGAGGGCCCTACAATGAGCAGTTCTTC.

The chain joins TRBV28 to TRBJ1-5, with unresolved D. Germline-derived CDR1 and CDR2 are MDHEN and SYDVKM. The CDR3 sequence is 14 residues long. The V gene lost 7 bases and the J gene lost 0 bases, with 10 bases spanning the gap. The CDR3 protein is CASTIPGSNQPQHF. DNA of the CDR3: TGTGCCAGCACCATCCCGGGTAGCAATCAGCCCCAGCATTTT.

The V and J genes are TRBV24-1 and TRBJ1-2, with TRBD1 as a possible D gene (6 bases). Germline CDR1 and CDR2: KGHDR and SFDVKD. CDR3 length equals 14 residues. V dropped 4 bases and J dropped 8 bases, with 16 bases sitting between them. The chain's CDR3 is CATSEQDSPMGYTF. The CDR3 nucleotides read TGTGCCACCAGTGAGCAGGACAGCCCTATGGGCTACACCTTC.

This clone was seen once. The chain recombines TRBV27 with TRBJ1-1, with a possible D match to TRBD1 (5 bases). V gave up 0 bases and J gave up 8 bases, with 7 bases separating them. Germline V gene lookup returns CDR1 MNHEY and CDR2 SMNVEV (reference sequence). The CDR3 loop spans 12 amino acids. This CDR3 reads CASSLSGGEAFF. The CDR3 bases are TGTGCCAGCAGTTTATCGGGGGGGGAAGCTTTCTTT.

The chain is built from TRBV5-1 and TRBJ1-2; D uncertain. Germline loops: CDR1 SGHRS, CDR2 YFSETQ. The CDR3 is made up of 13 amino acids. V lost 2 bases and J lost 2, with 7 bases in between. As DNA, the CDR3 is TGCGCCAGCAGCTTTGCGGAAAACTATGGCTACACCTTC. This encodes CASSFAENYGYTF.

V usage is TRBV28 and J usage is TRBJ1-5; possibly TRBD1 for D (6 bases). The V gene lost 3 bases and the J gene lost 0 bases, with 12 bases spanning the gap. The CDR3 has 16 residues. Germline V gene lookup returns CDR1 MDHEN and CDR2 SYDVKM. The CDR3 loop is CASSFSPDSSNQPQHF. The CDR3 DNA is TGTGCCAGCAGTTTCTCACCGGACAGTAGCAATCAGCCCCAGCATTTT.

As concerns this clone: A junction boundary mismatches the germline segment, possibly from a read error. V gene TRBV14 combines with J gene TRBJ1-3; D not resolved. Germline values: CDR1 SGHDN, CDR2 FVKESK. CDR3 size: 11 residues. The CDR3 region has the DNA TGCGCCTCAGGCTCTGGAAACACCATATATTTT. This sequence encodes CASGSGNTIYF.

J is TRBJ1-2 and V is TRBV28; D is unclear. The CDR3 totals 15 residues. V shed 3 bases and J shed 6 bases, with 17 bases lying between them. Per germline, CDR1 MDHEN and CDR2 SYDVKM. CDR3 DNA: TGTGCCAGCAGTTTTTATAATCCGGGGAGTCATGGCTACACCTTC. It is translated as CASSFYNPGSHGYTF.

This chain links TRBV19 with TRBJ1-1; TRBD1 aligns across 7 bases. Germline-derived CDR1 and CDR2 are LNHDA and SQIVND (reference sequence). This CDR3 region has 14 residues. The V gene end was trimmed by 7 bases and the J gene end by 11 bases; junction bases not matched to a gene: 16. The CDR3 region has the DNA TGTGCCAGTAAAGGACAGGTGGAACGCATGCGGGCTTTCTTT. Its translation is CASKGQVERMRAFF.

The rearrangement joins TRBV24-1 to TRBJ2-1; D perhaps matches TRBD1 (5 bases). The V end was cut by 0 bases, the J end by 8 bases, with 10 bases between. The CDR3 is made up of 14 amino acids. From germline, CDR1 is KGHDR and CDR2 SFDVKD. In DNA form, the CDR3 reads TGTGCCACCAGTGATTTGGCAGGGTCAGATGAGCAGTTCTTC. Protein product: CATSDLAGSDEQFF.

The gene calls are TRBV18 and TRBJ1-5; 7 bases are a match to TRBD1. The CDR3 covers 14 residues. Losses at the gene ends were 3 bases for V and 6 bases for J; bases not matched to a gene: 5. Germline assignment: CDR1 KGHSH and CDR2 LQKENI. CDR3 sequence (DNA): TGTGCCAGCTCACCGAGACAGGGCACTCAGCCCCAGCATTTT. Protein: CASSPRQGTQPQHF.

This clone has just a few counts. The rearrangement joins TRBV9 to TRBJ1-4; D might be TRBD1 (6 bases). There are 14 residues in the CDR3. Germline CDR1 SGDLS, CDR2 YYNGEE. V dropped 4 bases and J dropped 1 base, with 8 bases sitting between them. The CDR3 loop is CASSKQGTNEKLFF. CDR3 DNA sequence: TGTGCCAGCAGCAAACAGGGAACTAATGAAAAACTGTTTTTT.

This clone showed up just once. V usage is TRBV19 and J usage is TRBJ2-1; 11 bases are a match to TRBD2. The CDR3 extends over 17 amino acids. The V segment lost 5 bases and the J segment 4 bases; nucleotides outside the gene matches: 10. The germline CDR1 and CDR2 sequences are LNHDA and SQIVND (reference sequence). The CDR3: CASSLRTGTSGYNEQFF. For the CDR3, the DNA is TGTGCCAGTAGTCTCCGAACCGGGACTAGCGGATACAATGAGCAGTTCTTC. The variable domain in full, completed from reference TRBV19 and TRBJ2-1, reads DGGITQSPKYLFRKEGQNVTLSCEQNLNHDAMYWYRQDPGQGLRLIYYSQIVNDFQKGDIAEGYSVSREKKESFPLTVTSAQKNPTAFYLCASSLRTGTSGYNEQFFGPGTRLTVL.